Shown below are 16 T cell receptor beta chains from a single sample sequenced in a study of shared clonotypes between healthy human individuals. Assay: immunoSEQ multiplex PCR; the TCRdb copy retains only in-frame clones and omits some. Here the sample spans more than 2,000,000 clones, more than 80% being singletons. The sequencing sample was made of naive CD4+ T cells from PBMCs. Subset specified: CD45RA+ positively selected. These receptors were obtained from a young man in good health. Some clones in this sample may be carry-over from other donors' samples.

Concerning this clone: One end of the junction varies from germline; a read error may be responsible. The chain uses TRBV29-1 and TRBJ2-2, with TRBD2 as a possible D gene (6 bases). The CDR3 spans 13 residues. CDR1 and CDR2 from the germline V gene are SQVTM and ANQGSEA. The CDR3, as DNA: TGCAGCGTTGGACTAGTGAACGCCGGGGAGCTGTTTTTT. This codes for CSVGLVNAGELFF.

The genes are TRBV2 and TRBJ1-1; D gene unclear. In germline, CDR1 is SNHLY, CDR2 FYNNEI. With 10 bases removed from V and 5 bases from J, the gap between germline ends came to 8 bases. The CDR3 contains 10 residues. The CDR3 sequence: CATFETEAFF. DNA of the CDR3: TGTGCCACCTTCGAGACTGAAGCTTTCTTT. Complete variable domain (other parts from reference TRBV2 and TRBJ1-1): EPEVTQTPSHQVTQMGQEVILRCVPISNHLYFYWYRQILGQKVEFLVSFYNNEISEKSEIFDDQFSVERPDGSNFTLKIRSTKLEDSAMYFCATFETEAFFGQGTRLTVV.

As DNA, the CDR3 is TGTGCCAGCAGACCGACTGGTTACTCCTACAATGAGCAGTTCTTC. The encoded protein is CASRPTGYSYNEQFF. The chain joins TRBV2 to TRBJ2-1; D is unresolved. The germline gives CDR1 SNHLY, CDR2 FYNNEI. The CDR3 loop spans 15 amino acids. V was pared by 6 bases and J by 0 bases, with 12 bases between.

V is TRBV19 and J is TRBJ1-2; TRBD1 matches 8 bases. Trimming took 4 bases from V and 2 from J; bases not matched to a gene: 6. The CDR3 has 15 residues. The V gene's germline CDR1 is LNHDA and CDR2 SQIVND (reference sequence). CDR3: CASSTPGTGNYGYTF. The CDR3 DNA is TGTGCCAGTAGTACCCCAGGGACAGGAAACTATGGCTACACCTTC.

The V gene is TRBV5-1, the J gene TRBJ1-5; D is ambiguous. Germline V CDR1 and CDR2: SGHRS, YFSETQ. The CDR3 covers 14 residues. The ends were cut back, 2 bases at V and 6 bases at J, with 12 bases in the middle. The CDR3 sequence is CASSLVYRGQPQHF. The CDR3 nucleotides are TGCGCCAGCAGCTTAGTATACCGGGGTCAGCCCCAGCATTTT. Supplemented by reference TRBV5-1 and TRBJ1-5, the full variable domain reads KAGVTQTPRYLIKTRGQQVTLSCSPISGHRSVSWYQQTPGQGLQFLFEYFSETQRNKGNFPGRFSGRQFSNSRSEMNVSTLELGDSALYLCASSLVYRGQPQHFGDGTRLSIL.

J is TRBJ2-5 and V is TRBV7-2; TRBD1 matches at 7 bases. This CDR3 is 15 amino acids long. The J segment lost 1 base and the V segment lost 5 bases, leaving 7 bases of the junction unmatched. Germline CDR1 and CDR2: SGHTA and FQGNSA. DNA for the CDR3: TGTGCCAGCAGCCCAAAGACAGGGACCCAAGAGACCCAGTACTTC. As protein: CASSPKTGTQETQYF.

V and J are TRBV6-1 and TRBJ2-4, with D uncertain. Per the germline V gene, CDR1 is MNHNS and CDR2 is SASEGT. V lost 6 bases and J lost 9, with 9 bases in between. This CDR3 region has 11 residues. In DNA form, the CDR3 reads TGTGCCAGCAGAGCTAATGGCATTCAGTACTTC. It is translated as CASRANGIQYF.

V is TRBV4-3 and J is TRBJ2-7; 11 bases map to TRBD2. This CDR3 has 20 residues. Germline loops: CDR1 LGHNA, CDR2 YSLEER. Trimming removed 2 bases from V and 4 bases from J; junction bases left unmatched: 19. The CDR3 bases are TGCGCCAGCAGCCAAAAAGTGACGGTGCCAGGACTAGCGGGTTCTTACGAGCAGTACTTC. Translated: CASSQKVTVPGLAGSYEQYF.

The J gene is TRBJ1-4, the V gene TRBV10-3; D is perhaps TRBD1 (6 bases). The ends were cut back, 0 bases at V and 7 bases at J, with 18 bases in the middle. The CDR3 extends over 17 amino acids. Germline assignment: CDR1 ENHRY and CDR2 SYGVKD. CDR3 region: CAISESTGPGASEKLFF. CDR3 in DNA: TGTGCCATCAGTGAGTCGACCGGGCCAGGGGCTAGTGAAAAACTGTTTTTT.

Of note for this clone: The sample contains more than one DNA sequence encoding this CDR3. The gene calls are TRBV30 and TRBJ2-5; D gene uncertain. Germline V gene sequence: CDR1 GTSNPN, CDR2 SVGIG (reference sequence). The CDR3 length is 11 residues. Trimming left V 2 bases short and J 4 bases short, with 5 bases between. The CDR3 here is CAWSMGETQYF. The CDR3 DNA sequence: TGTGCCTGGAGTATGGGAGAGACCCAGTACTTC.

The J gene is TRBJ2-5, the V gene TRBV9; D is tentatively TRBD1 or TRBD2 (6 bases each). V shed 4 bases and J shed 5 bases, with 27 bases lying between them. The length of the CDR3 is 18 residues. Germline assignment: CDR1 SGDLS and CDR2 YYNGEE. The CDR3 sequence: CASSRSLSVRGQGETQYF. CDR3 coding DNA: TGTGCCAGCAGCCGCTCTCTCTCCGTACGGGGGCAGGGCGAGACCCAGTACTTC.

This clone was counted between two and nine times. The chain joins TRBV4-1 to TRBJ1-1; perhaps TRBD1 as D (5 bases). This CDR3 spans 14 amino acids. Trimming removed 0 bases from V and 1 base from J, with 6 bases in between. From germline, CDR1 is MGHRA and CDR2 YSYEKL. The CDR3 DNA reads as TGCGCCAGCAGCCAAGAGCAGGGGAACACTGAAGCTTTCTTT. Its protein product is CASSQEQGNTEAFF.

This clone was counted once. The chain couples TRBV19 to TRBJ1-4; unclear D gene. In germline, CDR1 is LNHDA, CDR2 SQIVND (reference sequence). The CDR3 extends over 14 amino acids. With 7 bases removed from V and 0 bases from J, the gap between germline ends came to 9 bases. The CDR3 DNA sequence: TGTGCCAGTAACGGGAGGGCAACTAATGAAAAACTGTTTTTT. Translating it yields CASNGRATNEKLFF.

The chain links TRBV7-2 to TRBJ2-5; 10 bases line up with TRBD1. The J call may not be correct, given that the DNA end is closer to TRBJ2-7. The germline CDR1 and CDR2 sequences are SGHTA and FQGNSA. The CDR3 contains 16 residues. Written as DNA, the CDR3 is TGTGCCAGCAGCCCATTGACAGGGGGCGCGGCCTACGAGCAGTACTTC. Residues: CASSPLTGGAAYEQYF.

The J gene is TRBJ2-2, the V gene TRBV5-4; no clear D gene. The length of the CDR3 is 15 residues. Trimming left V 3 bases short and J 6 bases short, with 15 bases between. Per germline, CDR1 SGHNT and CDR2 YYREEE (reference sequence). The CDR3 loop reads CASSYPGAAAGELFF. The DNA for the CDR3 is TGTGCCAGCAGCTACCCTGGTGCTGCAGCCGGGGAGCTGTTTTTT.

The rearrangement links TRBV6-6 to TRBJ2-7, with 8 bases fitting TRBD1. V was pared by 6 bases and J by 0 bases, with 7 bases of the junction left unmatched. Germline CDR1 and CDR2: MNHNY and SVGAGI (reference sequence). This CDR3 region has 15 residues. This CDR3 reads CASRLNRGSSYEQYF. CDR3 bases: TGTGCCAGCAGATTAAACAGGGGGAGCTCCTACGAGCAGTACTTC.